Sequencing of this TCR beta chain was carried out in a study of human T cells and chemical hapten exposure. The sample's time point: healthy volunteer bleed at 2 weeks. Whole blood, unfractionated, served as the material for total RNA extraction. MiXCR, run by TCRdb on the RACE reads, gives a single entry per CDR3 protein. The sample includes approximately 97,000 distinct CDR3 sequences, approximately 10% of them seen just once. Germline CDR1 and CDR2: SGHTA and FQGNSA. This CDR3 is 15 amino acids long. With V trimmed by 0 bases and J by 3 bases, 2 bases remained unmatched. The sequenced sample consisted of whole blood. The clonotype comes from a female donor in good health. Some clones in this sample may be carry-over from other donors' samples. This chain joins TRBV7-2 and TRBJ2-1; TRBD2 matches 7 bases. CDR3: CASSLAASGYNEQFF. CDR3 sequence (DNA): TGTGCCAGCAGCTTAGCGGCTAGCGGCTACAATGAGCAGTTCTTC.